This T cell receptor beta chain derives from a study of regulatory T cells in long-lasting Graves disease. Trimming took 2 bases from V and 8 from J; bases not matched to a gene: 6. There are 15 residues in the CDR3. The germline CDR1 and CDR2 sequences are SGHTA and FQGTGA. This clonotype was detected many times. The antigen remains undetermined. Both iRepertoire HTBI primers and Arm-PCR of CDR3 regions were used to build the TCR beta libraries. TCRdb itself ran the multiplex PCR reads through MiXCR, one entry per CDR3 protein. The data show about 620,000 distinct CDR3 sequences, about 16% seen once. Indicated time point: newly diagnosed GD, antithyroid drugs for less than 3 months. Extracted RNA from PBMCs served as the source of the TCR library. Findings of the study overall: Clonotypes that were public and shared totalled roughly 3,000 in persistent patients versus 966 in new patients.

These data also formed part of another study, on T cells in Graves' hyperthyroidism and ophthalmopathy.

The sample was peripheral blood mononuclear cells (PBMCs), taken at new diagnosis, from a patient treated with antithyroid drugs. The clonotype comes from a woman between 25 and 40 years old with Graves disease. This sequence joins TRBV7-3 and TRBJ2-1, with 10 bases aligning to TRBD2. The CDR3 region is CASSLSASGRDEQFF. CDR3 nucleotide sequence: TGTGCCAGCAGCTTATCGGCTAGCGGGAGAGATGAGCAGTTCTTC.